This is a list of T cell receptor beta chains from one sample in a study of T cell repertoires in cytomegalovirus infection. One entry per CDR3 protein, called by TCRdb with MiXCR from the reads. This table holds roughly 860,000 distinct CDR3 sequences, around a third found once. These receptors are not linked to any known antigen. The source material was cultured CD8+ T cells from PBMCs, sampled from culture after CMV antigen stimulation. The receptors originated from a human donor in good health (CMV status not recorded). Some clones in this sample may be carry-over from other donors' samples. Each CDR3 is given with its conserved first and last residue. A D gene is named only where the DNA matches it firmly.

j_gene: TRBJ1-5
v_gene: TRBV7-8
d_gene: -
CDR3aa: CASSLNRAWEQPQHF

j_gene: TRBJ1-1
v_gene: TRBV10-3
d_gene: -
CDR3aa: CAIKGDPSIAEAFF

j_gene: TRBJ1-5
v_gene: TRBV5-5
d_gene: -
CDR3aa: CASSLADVRFTSNQPQHF

j_gene: TRBJ1-1
v_gene: TRBV27
d_gene: -
CDR3aa: CASSLSMGLNTEAFF

j_gene: TRBJ2-5
v_gene: TRBV11-3
d_gene: TRBD2
CDR3aa: CASSPGLAGGYQETQYF

j_gene: TRBJ1-5
v_gene: TRBV12-3/TRBV12-4
d_gene: -
CDR3aa: CASSQKRDINQPQHF

j_gene: TRBJ1-2
v_gene: TRBV12-3/TRBV12-4
d_gene: -
CDR3aa: CASTERVGGGYTF

j_gene: TRBJ2-7
v_gene: TRBV9
d_gene: TRBD2
CDR3aa: CASNGGGSSYEQYF

j_gene: TRBJ2-1
v_gene: TRBV7-3
d_gene: -
CDR3aa: CANARGGGSSYNEQFF

j_gene: TRBJ2-1
v_gene: TRBV19
d_gene: TRBD2
CDR3aa: CASTLAGPYNEQFF

j_gene: TRBJ2-5
v_gene: TRBV27
d_gene: -
CDR3aa: CASSLSFPLQETQYF

j_gene: TRBJ1-2
v_gene: TRBV29-1
d_gene: -
CDR3aa: CSVVYGIGYTF

j_gene: TRBJ2-7
v_gene: TRBV6-2/TRBV6-3
d_gene: -
CDR3aa: CASSYSTSTPPYEQYF

j_gene: TRBJ2-3
v_gene: TRBV27
d_gene: -
CDR3aa: CASSLTGSTDTQYF

j_gene: TRBJ1-1
v_gene: TRBV7-9
d_gene: -
CDR3aa: CASSTGHQNTEAFF

j_gene: TRBJ2-7
v_gene: TRBV6-5
d_gene: -
CDR3aa: CASSVSSAYEQYF

j_gene: TRBJ2-7
v_gene: TRBV15
d_gene: TRBD2
CDR3aa: CATSRAIGLAGPRSYEQYF

j_gene: TRBJ2-2
v_gene: TRBV4-1
d_gene: TRBD1
CDR3aa: CASSQPDRANTGELFF

j_gene: TRBJ2-7
v_gene: TRBV6-2/TRBV6-3
d_gene: TRBD1
CDR3aa: CASSRGTGGVYEQYF

j_gene: TRBJ2-1
v_gene: TRBV7-9
d_gene: TRBD1
CDR3aa: CASSLPTGGRRDEQFF

j_gene: TRBJ2-2
v_gene: TRBV24-1
d_gene: TRBD1
CDR3aa: CATRGTGGTGELFF

j_gene: TRBJ2-5
v_gene: TRBV7-6
d_gene: TRBD2
CDR3aa: CASSYSSGGPPETQYF